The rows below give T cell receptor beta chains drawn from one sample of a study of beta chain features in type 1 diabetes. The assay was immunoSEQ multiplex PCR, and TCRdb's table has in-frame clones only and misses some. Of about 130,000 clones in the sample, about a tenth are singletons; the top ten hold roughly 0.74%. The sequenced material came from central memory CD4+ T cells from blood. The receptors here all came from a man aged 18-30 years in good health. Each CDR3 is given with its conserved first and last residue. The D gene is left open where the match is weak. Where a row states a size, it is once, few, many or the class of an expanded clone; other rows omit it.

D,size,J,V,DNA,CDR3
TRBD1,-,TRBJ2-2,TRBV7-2,TGTGCCAGCGCGGGACAGGGGACGAACACCGGGGAGCTGTTTTTT,CASAGQGTNTGELFF
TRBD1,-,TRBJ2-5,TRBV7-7,TGTGCCAGCAGCAGAGGGGGCATGGAGACCCAGTACTTC,CASSRGGMETQYF
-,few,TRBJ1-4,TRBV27,TGTGCCAGCAGTTTAACCAGGGATTGGGAAAAACTGTTTTTT,CASSLTRDWEKLFF
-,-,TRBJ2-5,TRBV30,TGTGCCTGGAGTGGTCCTCCAGAGACCCAGTACTTC,CAWSGPPETQYF
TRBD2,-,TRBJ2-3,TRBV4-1,TGCGCCAGCAGCCTACCCCAGCGGGGGGGCACAGATACGCAGTATTTT,CASSLPQRGGTDTQYF
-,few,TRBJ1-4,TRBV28,TGTGCCAGCAGTTTGATAGCAACTAATGAAAAACTGTTTTTT,CASSLIATNEKLFF
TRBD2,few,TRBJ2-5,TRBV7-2,TGTGCCAGCAGCTTAGTTGCGGGGGGGCATCAAGAGACCCAGTACTTC,CASSLVAGGHQETQYF
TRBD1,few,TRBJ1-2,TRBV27,TGTGCCAGCAGTCCAGGGTCGGACAGGAACTATGGCTACACCTTC,CASSPGSDRNYGYTF
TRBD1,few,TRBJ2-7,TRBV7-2,TGTGCCAGCAGCGGTCGCAGGGGGCTGGGCGAGCAGTACTTC,CASSGRRGLGEQYF
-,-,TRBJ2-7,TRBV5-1,TGCGCCAGCAGCTCCACAGGGATAGGGGCCTACGAGCAGTACTTC,CASSSTGIGAYEQYF
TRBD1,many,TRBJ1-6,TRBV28,TGTGCCAGCAGTTTACTGGACAGGGTCTCACCCCTCCACTTT,CASSLLDRVSPLHF
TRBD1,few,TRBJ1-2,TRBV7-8,TGTGCCAGCAGCTCTCGACAGGGGGCCTACACCTTC,CASSSRQGAYTF
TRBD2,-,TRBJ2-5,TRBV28,TGTGCCAGCAGTCGCCGGGGAGGGGAGGCCCAGTACTTC,CASSRRGGEAQYF
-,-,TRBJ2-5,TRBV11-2,TGTGCCAGCAGCTTAGTCGGGACACCCCAAGAGACCCAGTACTTC,CASSLVGTPQETQYF
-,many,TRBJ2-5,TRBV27,TGTGCCAGCAGTTCGCGGGGGCGAGAGACCCAGTACTTC,CASSSRGRETQYF
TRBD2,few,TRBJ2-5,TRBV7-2,TGTGCCAGCAGCCGGGGGGGGCAAGAGACCCAGTACTTC,CASSRGGQETQYF
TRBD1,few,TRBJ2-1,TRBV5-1,TGCGCCAGCGGACAGGGGAGAGGTGAGCAGTTCTTC,CASGQGRGEQFF
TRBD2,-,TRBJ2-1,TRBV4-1,TGCGCCAGCAGCCAAGTGGGTAGCGGGGGGTACAATGAGCAGTTCTTC,CASSQVGSGGYNEQFF
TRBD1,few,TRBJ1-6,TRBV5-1,TGCGCCAGCAGCTCTTTGACAGGGGTAGACTCACCCCTCCACTTT,CASSSLTGVDSPLHF
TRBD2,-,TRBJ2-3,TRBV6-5,TGTGCCAGCAGGGGACTAGCGGGAAGCACAGATACGCAGTATTTT,CASRGLAGSTDTQYF
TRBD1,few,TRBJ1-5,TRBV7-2,TGTGCCAGCAGCTTAGCAGGACAGGGGGGTCAGCCCCAGCATTTT,CASSLAGQGGQPQHF
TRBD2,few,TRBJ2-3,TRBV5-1,TGCGCCAGCTCCCCGGGGAGGGTCAGGGACACAGATACGCAGTATTTT,CASSPGRVRDTDTQYF
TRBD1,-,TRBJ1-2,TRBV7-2,TGTGCCAGCAGCCTAAACAGGGGGCAAGATGGTGGCTACACCTTC,CASSLNRGQDGGYTF
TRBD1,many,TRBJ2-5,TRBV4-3,TGCGCCAGCAGCCAAGATCTACAGGGGGGTCAAGAGACCCAGTACTTC,CASSQDLQGGQETQYF
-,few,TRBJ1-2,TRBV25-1,TGTGCCAGCAGTGAATCTATAGGGGAATCATACACCTTC,CASSESIGESYTF
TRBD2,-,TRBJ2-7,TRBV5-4,TGTGCCAGCACCTTGAGGACTAGCGGGGGTGGTGGAGAGCAGTACTTC,CASTLRTSGGGGEQYF
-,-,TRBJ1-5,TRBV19,TGTGCCAGTCATGGCGGATATAGGAATCAGCCCCAGCATTTT,CASHGGYRNQPQHF
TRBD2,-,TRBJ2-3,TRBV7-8,TGTGCCAGCAGGAGGACTAGCGGGGGGGCGGCGGATACGCAGTATTTT,CASRRTSGGAADTQYF
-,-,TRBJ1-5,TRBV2,TGTGCCAGCAGTGATCAGTCTAGCAATCAGCCCCAGCATTTT,CASSDQSSNQPQHF
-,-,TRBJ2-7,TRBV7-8,TGTGCCAGCAGCCAAGAGGAGAGCTCCTACGAGCAGTACTTC,CASSQEESSYEQYF
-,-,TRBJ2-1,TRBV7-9,TGTGCCAGCAGCTTATCCAGCGTGGATGAGCAGTTCTTC,CASSLSSVDEQFF
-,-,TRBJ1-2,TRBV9,TGTGCCAGCAGCGTAGGAGGTCTGGAGGGCTACACCTTC,CASSVGGLEGYTF
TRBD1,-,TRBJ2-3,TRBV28,TGTGCCAGCAGCTACAGGGGGGATACGCAGTATTTT,CASSYRGDTQYF
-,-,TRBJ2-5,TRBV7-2,TGTGCCAGCAGCTCCCGGGAGTTGGGACCGGTGACCCAGTACTTC,CASSSRELGPVTQYF
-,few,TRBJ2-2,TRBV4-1,TGCGCCAGCAGCCACGCGACAGCGAACACCGGGGAGCTGTTTTTT,CASSHATANTGELFF